This T cell receptor beta chain was sequenced for a study of T cells in Graves' hyperthyroidism and ophthalmopathy. With V trimmed by 8 bases and J by 4 bases, 9 bases remained unmatched. The CDR3 totals 16 residues. The V gene's germline CDR1 is LNHNV and CDR2 YYDKDF (reference sequence). TCR beta CDR3 regions were amplified from RNA. During a first-round RT-PCR of the TCR CDR3, the HTBI primer set was used. MiXCR, run by TCRdb on the multiplex PCR reads, gives a single entry per CDR3 protein. The table shows approximately 630,000 distinct CDR3 sequences, with around 16% occurring only once. The origin of this receptor is a young woman with Graves' hyperthyroidism. The rearrangement uses TRBV15 and TRBJ2-5, with TRBD2 matching over 14 bases. The sequenced material came from blood. The CDR3 sequence is CATATSGRAFGETQYF. The CDR3 DNA is TGTGCCACCGCGACTAGCGGGAGGGCCTTTGGAGAGACCCAGTACTTC.